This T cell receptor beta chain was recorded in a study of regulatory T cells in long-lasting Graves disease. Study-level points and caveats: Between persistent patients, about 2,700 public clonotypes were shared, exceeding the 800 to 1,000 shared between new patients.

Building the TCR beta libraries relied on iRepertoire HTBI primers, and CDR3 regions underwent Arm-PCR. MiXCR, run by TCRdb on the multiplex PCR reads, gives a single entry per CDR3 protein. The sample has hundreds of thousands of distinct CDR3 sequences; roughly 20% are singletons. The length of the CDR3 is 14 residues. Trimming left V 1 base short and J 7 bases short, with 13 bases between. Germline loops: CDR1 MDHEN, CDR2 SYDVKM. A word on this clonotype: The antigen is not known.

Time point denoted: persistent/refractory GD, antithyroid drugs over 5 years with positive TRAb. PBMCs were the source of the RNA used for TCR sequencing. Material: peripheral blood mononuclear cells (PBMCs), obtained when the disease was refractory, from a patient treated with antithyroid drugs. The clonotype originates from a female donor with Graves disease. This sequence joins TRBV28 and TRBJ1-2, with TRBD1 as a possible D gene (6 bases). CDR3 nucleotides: TGTGCCAGCAGTTTATCAGGGGCGGCTTCTGGCTACACCTTC. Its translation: CASSLSGAASGYTF.